The sequence of this T cell receptor beta chain was determined in a study of T cells expressing NK-cell markers. At the level of the study: Each TCR beta repertoire originated in sorted T cells that were CD3+CD56+NKG2C+, CD3+CD56+NKG2C- or CD3+CD56-NKG2C+.

Germline CDR1 is MNHEY and CDR2 is SVGAGI. The CDR3 runs to 15 residues. Using the 5' RACE reads, TCRdb records one entry per CDR3 protein without DNA. The repertoire shows approximately 550,000 distinct CDR3 sequences; the top ten hold approximately 3.5%. Sequenced: blood T cells: a sorted CD56 or NKG2C T cell subset, CD4+ or CD8+ T cells, or bulk PBMC T cells (not recorded which). This clonotype was obtained from a man in his late teens or twenties in good health. The chain has TRBV6-5 and TRBJ1-2; TCRdb gives TRBD1 as the D gene, but with no DNA this cannot be confirmed. The CDR3 reads CASSFRTGGSNGYTF.